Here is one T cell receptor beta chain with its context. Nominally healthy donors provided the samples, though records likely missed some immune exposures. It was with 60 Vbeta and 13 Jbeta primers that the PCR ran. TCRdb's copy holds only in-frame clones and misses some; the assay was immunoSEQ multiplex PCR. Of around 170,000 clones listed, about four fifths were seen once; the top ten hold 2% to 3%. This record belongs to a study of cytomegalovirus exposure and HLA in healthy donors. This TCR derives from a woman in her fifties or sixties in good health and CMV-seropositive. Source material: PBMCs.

The CDR3 bases are TGTGCCAGCTCACCTGTCCAGGGGGCCGGTGAAAAACTGTTTTTT. It translates to CASSPVQGAGEKLFF. The chain has TRBV18 and TRBJ1-4, with TRBD1 identical over 8 bases. V was clipped by 3 bases and J by 7 bases; unmatched bases: 7. The germline V gene has CDR1 KGHSH and CDR2 LQKENI. The CDR3 is 15 residues long.